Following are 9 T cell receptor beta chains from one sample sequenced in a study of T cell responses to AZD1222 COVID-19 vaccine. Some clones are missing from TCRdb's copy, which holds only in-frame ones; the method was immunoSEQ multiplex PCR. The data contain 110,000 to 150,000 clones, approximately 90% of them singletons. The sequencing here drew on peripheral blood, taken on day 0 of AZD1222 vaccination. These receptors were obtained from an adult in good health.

The CDR3 reads CASRGDRGRTGELFF. The CDR3 DNA reads as TGTGCCAGCAGGGGGGACAGGGGACGAACCGGGGAGCTGTTTTTT. This rearrangement joins TRBV28 to TRBJ2-2; 10 bases line up with TRBD1. CDR1 and CDR2 (germline): MDHEN, SYDVKM. The CDR3 consists of 15 residues. Trimming at V came to 6 bases and at J to 5 bases, leaving 6 bases not matched to a gene.

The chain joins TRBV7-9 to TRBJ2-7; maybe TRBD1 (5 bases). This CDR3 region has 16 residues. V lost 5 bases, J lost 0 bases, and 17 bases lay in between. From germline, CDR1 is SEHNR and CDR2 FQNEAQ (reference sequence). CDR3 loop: CASSPPGQGNSYEQYF. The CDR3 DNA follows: TGTGCCAGCAGCCCCCCCGGGCAGGGCAACTCCTACGAGCAGTACTTC.

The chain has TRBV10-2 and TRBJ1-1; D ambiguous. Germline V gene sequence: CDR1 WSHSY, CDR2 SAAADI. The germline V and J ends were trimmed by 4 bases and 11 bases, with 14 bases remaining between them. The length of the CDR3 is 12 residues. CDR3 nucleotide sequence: TGCGCCAGCAGTGCCAGAGGCAGTCTGGCTTTCTTT. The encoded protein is CASSARGSLAFF.

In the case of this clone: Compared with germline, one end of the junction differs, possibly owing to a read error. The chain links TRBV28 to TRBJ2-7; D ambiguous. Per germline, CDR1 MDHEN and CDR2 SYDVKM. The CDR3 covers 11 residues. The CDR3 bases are TGTGCCAACAGTTTTAACGCGGAGCAGTACTTC. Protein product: CANSFNAEQYF.

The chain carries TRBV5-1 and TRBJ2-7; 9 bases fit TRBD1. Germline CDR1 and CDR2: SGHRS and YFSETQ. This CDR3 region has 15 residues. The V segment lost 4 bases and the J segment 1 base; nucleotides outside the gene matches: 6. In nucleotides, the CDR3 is TGCGCCAGCAGCAATACCGGGACAGGGTCCTACGAGCAGTACTTC. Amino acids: CASSNTGTGSYEQYF.

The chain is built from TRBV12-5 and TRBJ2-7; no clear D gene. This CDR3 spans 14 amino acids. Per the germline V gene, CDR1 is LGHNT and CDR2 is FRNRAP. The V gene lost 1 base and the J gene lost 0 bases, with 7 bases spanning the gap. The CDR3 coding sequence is TGTGCTAGTGGTTTGGGTTCCAGCTCCTACGAGCAGTACTTC. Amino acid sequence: CASGLGSSSYEQYF.

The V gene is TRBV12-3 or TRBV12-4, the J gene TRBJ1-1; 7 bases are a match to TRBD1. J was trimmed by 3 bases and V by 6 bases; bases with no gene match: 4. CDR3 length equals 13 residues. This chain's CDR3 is CASSTTGDTEAFF. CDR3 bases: TGTGCCAGCAGCACCACAGGGGACACTGAAGCTTTCTTT.

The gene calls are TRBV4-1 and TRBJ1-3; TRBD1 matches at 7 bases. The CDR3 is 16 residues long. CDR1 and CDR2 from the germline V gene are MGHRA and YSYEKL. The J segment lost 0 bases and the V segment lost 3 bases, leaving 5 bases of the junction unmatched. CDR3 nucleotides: TGCGCCAGCAGCCAGAGGGACAGCCTCTCTGGAAACACCATATATTTT. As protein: CASSQRDSLSGNTIYF.

CDR3 DNA sequence: TGCGCCAGCAGCCTTCGGGACAGGGGGCGCGAGCAGTACTTC. Amino acid sequence: CASSLRDRGREQYF. The rearrangement uses TRBV23-1 and TRBJ2-7, with TRBD1 matching 12 bases. TRBV23-1 is an open reading frame, and its role is uncertain. The junction had 6 bases not matched to a gene; V was cut back by 6 bases and J by 6 bases. The CDR3 runs 14 residues.